This TCR beta chain is from a study of T cells after posttransplantation cyclophosphamide. General observations from the study: TRB overlap between skin or GI tissue T cells and blood was limited. Later blood repertoires were often dominated by clones from the donor CD8+ memory compartment.

Germline V lookup: CDR1 SGHAT, CDR2 FQNNGV. The length of the CDR3 is 16 residues. V lost 6 bases, J lost 6 bases, and 15 bases stayed unmatched. The table came from immunoSEQ multiplex PCR; TCRdb's copy has only in-frame clones and leaves some out. Here the sample spans tens of thousands of clones, around 83% being singletons. Concerning this clone itself: The antigen is undetermined.

V gene TRBV11-2 combines with J gene TRBJ2-3; 7 positions match TRBD2. The source is a man between 25 and 39 years old with a blood cancer, CMV-positive, and with a related stem cell donor. Sequenced sample: PBMCs. The DNA for the CDR3 is TGTGCCAGCAGGACTGGCGGGAGCGCTGGGACGGATACGCAGTATTTT. This gives the protein CASRTGGSAGTDTQYF. Combining the CDR3 with reference TRBV11-2 and TRBJ2-3 gives the whole variable domain EAGVAQSPRYKIIEKRQSVAFWCNPISGHATLYWYQQILGQGPKLLIQFQNNGVVDDSQLPKDRFSAERLKGVDSTLKIQPAKLEDSAVYLCASRTGGSAGTDTQYFGPGTRLTVL.